These 5 T cell receptor beta chains were all obtained from the same sample, sequenced in a study of cytomegalovirus exposure and HLA in healthy donors. 60 Vbeta and 13 Jbeta primers were used in PCR. Clones were sequenced by immunoSEQ multiplex PCR, and TCRdb holds only the in-frame ones, with some missing. The sample includes some 150,000 clones, about 80% of them seen just once. Sequencing used PBMCs. Receptors originate from a man younger than 35 in good health and CMV-seropositive.

This clone appeared a few times. The rearrangement joins TRBV4-2 to TRBJ2-7; D ambiguous. Germline V gives CDR1 LGHNA, CDR2 YNFKEQ. V gave up 2 bases and J gave up 4 bases, with 6 bases separating them. The CDR3 runs 12 residues. CDR3 DNA: TGTGCCAGCAGCCAAAACCAGTACGAGCAGTACTTC. Translation gives CASSQNQYEQYF.

As DNA, the CDR3 is TGTGCCAGCAGTCCTGCTGGACAGCACTATGGCTACACCTTC. It translates to CASSPAGQHYGYTF. The V gene is TRBV6-5, the J gene TRBJ1-2, with D possibly being TRBD1 (6 bases). Per germline, CDR1 MNHEY and CDR2 SVGAGI. The CDR3 length is 14 residues. V gave up 5 bases and J gave up 3 bases, with 13 bases separating them.

The CDR3 spells CASSIRDGGVRNEQFF. CDR3 nucleotide sequence: TGTGCCAGTAGTATTCGTGACGGGGGGGTCCGTAATGAGCAGTTCTTC. The genes are TRBV19 and TRBJ2-1, with TRBD2 identical over 8 bases. The germline gives CDR1 LNHDA, CDR2 SQIVND (reference sequence). The CDR3 runs 16 residues. With 3 bases clipped from V and 7 bases from J, the junction kept 11 bases outside the gene matches. The full variable domain, in which reference TRBV19 and TRBJ2-1 provide the parts outside the CDR3, is DGGITQSPKYLFRKEGQNVTLSCEQNLNHDAMYWYRQDPGQGLRLIYYSQIVNDFQKGDIAEGYSVSREKKESFPLTVTSAQKNPTAFYLCASSIRDGGVRNEQFFGPGTRLTVL.

This clone was seen a handful of times. The chain has TRBV10-3 and TRBJ2-2, with D tentatively TRBD1 (6 bases). In germline, CDR1 is ENHRY, CDR2 SYGVKD. The CDR3 consists of 16 residues. Trimming removed 4 bases at V and 3 bases at J, with 15 bases between. CDR3 DNA sequence: TGTGCCATCAGTGGCAAACAGGGTAGGGACACCGGGGAGCTGTTTTTT. Encoded protein: CAISGKQGRDTGELFF.

V is TRBV5-1 and J is TRBJ2-7; tentatively, D is TRBD2 (6 bases). Germline V gene data show CDR1 as SGHRS and CDR2 as YFSETQ. The CDR3 length is 14 residues. Trimming stripped 4 bases from V and 1 base from J, with 12 bases between. The CDR3: CASSPVGGSYEQYF. CDR3 coding DNA: TGCGCCAGCAGCCCAGTGGGGGGATCCTACGAGCAGTACTTC.